The 26 T cell receptor beta chains presented below share a single source sample, sequenced in a study of T cells expressing NK-cell markers. Reprocessing the 5' RACE reads, TCRdb reports a single entry for every CDR3 protein and omits DNA. The sample table includes about 540,000 distinct CDR3 sequences. Sequencing used blood T cells: a sorted CD56 or NKG2C T cell subset, CD4+ or CD8+ T cells, or bulk PBMC T cells (not recorded which). The receptors shown here come from a man aged 18-30 years in good health.

V gene TRBV6-4 combines with J gene TRBJ1-5; TCRdb's assignment of TRBD1 cannot be checked, as there is no DNA. This CDR3 is built from 20 residues. Germline CDR1 and CDR2: MRHNA and SNTAGT. The CDR3 sequence: CASSDSSWDRGLGSNQPQHF.

V gene TRBV7-2 combines with J gene TRBJ2-5. Looked up from germline, CDR1 is SGHTA and CDR2 is FQGNSA. This CDR3 spans 14 amino acids. The CDR3 reads CASSLVGVTETQYF.

The gene calls are TRBV20-1 and TRBJ2-5. CDR1 is DFQATT and CDR2 is SNEGSKA in the germline V gene (reference sequence). The CDR3 is 14 residues long. The chain's CDR3 is CSASIVSTQETQYF.

The chain carries TRBV20-1 and TRBJ2-5. Germline lookup yields CDR1 DFQATT and CDR2 SNEGSKA (reference sequence). CDR3 length equals 11 residues. The CDR3 protein is CSASTKETQYF.

This CDR3 is CASSSLAGVGQYF. V and J are TRBV5-5 and TRBJ2-7; TCRdb's assignment of TRBD2 cannot be checked, as there is no DNA. Germline V gene data show CDR1 as SGHKS and CDR2 as YYEKEE (reference sequence). The CDR3 covers 13 residues.

J is TRBJ2-5 and V is TRBV5-1; with no DNA, the TCRdb D assignment of TRBD2 cannot be verified. The germline CDR1 and CDR2 sequences are SGHRS and YFSETQ. This CDR3 contains 16 residues. The CDR3 sequence is CASTGTSGSLGETQYF.

This rearrangement joins TRBV5-1 to TRBJ2-1; TCRdb's D call, TRBD2, is unchecked because there is no DNA. In germline, CDR1 is SGHRS, CDR2 YFSETQ. The CDR3 is 16 residues long. This CDR3 is CASSFSGTRSYNEQFF.

The V gene is TRBV5-4, the J gene TRBJ1-2. The CDR3 runs to 15 residues. CDR1 is SGHNT and CDR2 is YYREEE in the germline V gene (reference sequence). The CDR3 is CASSFDGIPSAGYTF.

CDR3 residues: CASKIAGWGENEQFF. The V call is TRBV6-1, the J call TRBJ2-1; TCRdb's D call, TRBD2, is unchecked because there is no DNA. The CDR3 runs to 15 residues. CDR1 MNHNS and CDR2 SASEGT come from the germline V gene.

This chain joins TRBV27 and TRBJ1-1. The CDR3 runs to 16 residues. Germline V gives CDR1 MNHEY, CDR2 SMNVEV (reference sequence). CDR3 region: CASSPRVATRNTEAFF.

The genes are TRBV12-3 or TRBV12-4 and TRBJ2-7; TCRdb reports TRBD1, a call that lacks DNA to check it against. CDR3 length equals 14 residues. The CDR3 sequence is CASSLDRGLYEQYF.

The CDR3 spells CASSLLGSENIQYF. The chain has TRBV5-1 and TRBJ2-4. The CDR3 totals 14 residues. Germline V lookup: CDR1 SGHRS, CDR2 YFSETQ.

V usage is TRBV5-1 and J usage is TRBJ2-1; TCRdb picks TRBD2, but there is no DNA to check that call. This CDR3 comprises 14 residues. Germline CDR1 and CDR2: SGHRS and YFSETQ. The CDR3 protein is CASREPSLGNEQFF.

The chain couples TRBV29-1 to TRBJ2-3; the TCRdb call, TRBD2, lacks DNA for checking. CDR1 is SQVTM and CDR2 is ANQGSEA in the germline V gene. The CDR3 covers 16 residues. CDR3 residues: CSVELASSSGIDTQYF.

The V call is TRBV5-5, the J call TRBJ2-1; the D call from TCRdb, TRBD1, cannot be confirmed without DNA. The CDR3 extends over 16 amino acids. The V gene's germline CDR1 is SGHKS and CDR2 YYEKEE (reference sequence). The CDR3 is CASSWGGQGALDEQFF.

V and J are TRBV5-1 and TRBJ2-5; no DNA is available, so the TRBD1 call from TCRdb remains unchecked. The CDR3 sequence is 19 residues long. Germline V lookup: CDR1 SGHRS, CDR2 YFSETQ. CDR3 protein: CASSGYRDRVGLSQETQYF. The full variable domain, rest sourced from reference TRBV5-1 and TRBJ2-5, is KAGVTQTPRYLIKTRGQQVTLSCSPISGHRSVSWYQQTPGQGLQFLFEYFSETQRNKGNFPGRFSGRQFSNSRSEMNVSTLELGDSALYLCASSGYRDRVGLSQETQYFGPGTRLLVL.

This rearrangement joins TRBV12-3 or TRBV12-4 to TRBJ2-1; with no DNA, the TCRdb D assignment of TRBD1 cannot be verified. The CDR3 sequence is 14 residues long. CDR3 protein: CASSPSGRSDEQFF.

The chain is built from TRBV3-1 and TRBJ2-1; TCRdb lists TRBD2, though no DNA is available to test this call. This CDR3 has 17 amino acids. Germline CDR1 is LGHDT and CDR2 is YNNKEL (reference sequence). The CDR3 region is CASSQGTSGRAFNEQFF.

V is TRBV10-3 and J is TRBJ2-7; the D call of TRBD1 rests on TCRdb alone, since no DNA is present to check it. The CDR3 runs 16 residues. CDR1 is ENHRY and CDR2 is SYGVKD in the germline V gene. The CDR3 loop reads CAIRNPGQGRSYEQYF.

The CDR3 sequence: CSARDVGQPYEQYF. The chain uses TRBV20-1 and TRBJ2-7; without DNA, the TCRdb call of TRBD1 cannot be checked. The CDR3 contains 14 residues. The V gene's germline CDR1 is DFQATT and CDR2 SNEGSKA (reference sequence).

The J gene is TRBJ2-1, the V gene TRBV5-6; TCRdb proposes TRBD2, but this gene call is untestable without DNA. This CDR3 has 16 residues. Germline CDR1 SGHDT, CDR2 YYEEEE. The chain's CDR3 is CASSLRPSGNYNEQFF.

The genes are TRBV20-1 and TRBJ1-1. There are 14 residues in the CDR3. Germline V gene data show CDR1 as DFQATT and CDR2 as SNEGSKA (reference sequence). CDR3: CSARGDSGITEAFF.

This chain uses TRBV15 with TRBJ2-3; TCRdb lists TRBD1, though no DNA is available to test this call. Looked up from germline, CDR1 is LNHNV and CDR2 is YYDKDF (reference sequence). The CDR3 covers 16 residues. The CDR3 reads CATSRDRWDGTDTQYF.

The CDR3: CASTFRTGANSPLHF. The V and J genes are TRBV11-2 and TRBJ1-6; TCRdb outputs TRBD1, but without DNA this stays unchecked. This CDR3 region has 15 residues. The germline CDR1 and CDR2 sequences are SGHAT and FQNNGV.

The V gene is TRBV10-3, the J gene TRBJ2-5; checking the TCRdb D call of TRBD1 is not possible without DNA. There are 13 residues in the CDR3. Per the germline V gene, CDR1 is ENHRY and CDR2 is SYGVKD. CDR3 amino acids: CAIRPGGMETQYF.

J is TRBJ2-2 and V is TRBV3-1. The CDR3 is 16 residues long. CDR1 is LGHDT and CDR2 is YNNKEL in the germline V gene (reference sequence). The CDR3 protein is CASSQDRSGTTGELFF.